Below are 3 T cell receptor beta chains sequenced from a single sample in a study of blood T cell repertoires in COVID-19. Libraries were prepared by immunoSEQ multiplex PCR; TCRdb keeps only in-frame clonotypes and omits some of them. The sample has around 87,000 clones; roughly 71% are singletons. The material sequenced was peripheral blood. The receptors were gathered from a woman older than 75 with acute or convalescent COVID-19.

The chain has TRBV18 and TRBJ2-7; D is ambiguous. CDR3 size: 13 residues. The germline CDR1 and CDR2 sequences are KGHSH and LQKENI. V was cut by 2 bases and J by 5 bases, with 10 bases left in between. The CDR3 DNA reads TGTGCCAGCTCACCAACCACATACAACGAGCAGTACTTC. Residues: CASSPTTYNEQYF. Full variable domain (rest looked up from reference TRBV18 and TRBJ2-7): NAGVMQNPRHLVRRRGQEARLRCSPMKGHSHVYWYRQLPEEGLKFMVYLQKENIIDESGMPKERFSAEFPKEGPSILRIQQVVRGDSAAYFCASSPTTYNEQYFGPGTRLTVT.

The CDR3 DNA reads TGCGCCAGCAGCTTTTATGGAACGACTAGCGGGGGGAACACCGGGGAGCTGTTTTTT. Its translation: CASSFYGTTSGGNTGELFF. The chain is built from TRBV5-1 and TRBJ2-2; TRBD2 agrees at 12 bases. The CDR3 is made up of 19 amino acids. The germline CDR1 and CDR2 sequences are SGHRS and YFSETQ. Trimming at V came to 2 bases and at J to 1 base, leaving 9 bases not matched to a gene. The whole variable domain, filled in from reference TRBV5-1 and TRBJ2-2, reads KAGVTQTPRYLIKTRGQQVTLSCSPISGHRSVSWYQQTPGQGLQFLFEYFSETQRNKGNFPGRFSGRQFSNSRSEMNVSTLELGDSALYLCASSFYGTTSGGNTGELFFGEGSRLTVL.

The CDR3 region is CASKASFLRQSYEQYF. The CDR3 DNA sequence: TGTGCCAGCAAGGCCTCGTTCTTGCGACAATCCTACGAGCAGTACTTC. The chain combines TRBV2 with TRBJ2-7; D is uncertain. V lost 7 bases, J lost 1 base, and 20 bases lay in between. Germline loops: CDR1 SNHLY, CDR2 FYNNEI. This CDR3 is 16 amino acids long.